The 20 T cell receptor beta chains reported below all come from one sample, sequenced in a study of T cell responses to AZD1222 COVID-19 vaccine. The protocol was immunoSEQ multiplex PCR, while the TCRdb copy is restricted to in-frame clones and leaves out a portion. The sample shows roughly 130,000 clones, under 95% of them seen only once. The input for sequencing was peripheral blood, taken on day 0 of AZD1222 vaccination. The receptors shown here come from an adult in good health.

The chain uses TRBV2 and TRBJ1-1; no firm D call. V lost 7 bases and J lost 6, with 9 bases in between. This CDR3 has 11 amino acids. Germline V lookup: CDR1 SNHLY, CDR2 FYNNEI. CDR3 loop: CASNSLPEAFF. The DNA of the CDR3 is TGTGCCAGCAATTCCCTCCCTGAAGCTTTCTTT.

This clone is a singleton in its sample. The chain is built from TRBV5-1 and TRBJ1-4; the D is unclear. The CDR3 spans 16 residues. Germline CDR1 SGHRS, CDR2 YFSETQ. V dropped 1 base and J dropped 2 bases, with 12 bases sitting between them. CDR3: CASSLLGIPTNEKLFF. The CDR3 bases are TGCGCCAGCAGCTTGTTAGGAATCCCGACTAATGAAAAACTGTTTTTT.

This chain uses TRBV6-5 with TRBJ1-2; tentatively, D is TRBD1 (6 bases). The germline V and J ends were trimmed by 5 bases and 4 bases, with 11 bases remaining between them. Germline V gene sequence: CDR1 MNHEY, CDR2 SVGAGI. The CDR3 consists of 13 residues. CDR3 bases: TGTGCCAGCAGTAGAGGACAGCTCTATGGCTACACCTTC. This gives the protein CASSRGQLYGYTF.

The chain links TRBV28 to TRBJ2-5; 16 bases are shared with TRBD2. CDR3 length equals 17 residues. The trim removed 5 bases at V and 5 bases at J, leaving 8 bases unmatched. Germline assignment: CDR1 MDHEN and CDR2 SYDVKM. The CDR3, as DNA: TGTGCCAGCAGTACCGGGACTAGCGGGGGGGCCGGTGAGACCCAGTACTTC. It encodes CASSTGTSGGAGETQYF.

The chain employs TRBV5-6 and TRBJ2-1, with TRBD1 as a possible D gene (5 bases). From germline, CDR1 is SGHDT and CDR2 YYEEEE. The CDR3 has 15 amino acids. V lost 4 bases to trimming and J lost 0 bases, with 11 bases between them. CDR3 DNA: TGTGCCAGCAGCACCGGACATAGCTCCTACAATGAGCAGTTCTTC. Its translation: CASSTGHSSYNEQFF. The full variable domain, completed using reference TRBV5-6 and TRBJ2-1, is DAGVTQSPTHLIKTRGQQVTLRCSPKSGHDTVSWYQQALGQGPQFIFQYYEEEERQRGNFPDRFSGHQFPNYSSELNVNALLLGDSALYLCASSTGHSSYNEQFFGPGTRLTVL.

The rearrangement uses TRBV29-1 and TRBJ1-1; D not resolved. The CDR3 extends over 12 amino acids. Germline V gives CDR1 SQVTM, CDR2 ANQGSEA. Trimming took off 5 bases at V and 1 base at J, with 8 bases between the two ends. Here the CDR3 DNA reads TGCAGCGTTCGCAGACAGAACACTGAAGCTTTCTTT. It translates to CSVRRQNTEAFF.

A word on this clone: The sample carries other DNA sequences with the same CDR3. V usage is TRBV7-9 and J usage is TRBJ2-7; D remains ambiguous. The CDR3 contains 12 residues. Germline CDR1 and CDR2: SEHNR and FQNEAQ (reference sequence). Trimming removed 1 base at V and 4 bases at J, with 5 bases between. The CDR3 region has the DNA TGTGCCAGCAGCTTAGTGGGGTACGAGCAGTACTTC. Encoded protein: CASSLVGYEQYF. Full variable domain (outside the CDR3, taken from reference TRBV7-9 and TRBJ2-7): DTGVSQNPRHKITKRGQNVTFRCDPISEHNRLYWYRQTLGQGPEFLTYFQNEAQLEKSRLLSDRFSAERPKGSFSTLEIQRTEQGDSAMYLCASSLVGYEQYFGPGTRLTVT.

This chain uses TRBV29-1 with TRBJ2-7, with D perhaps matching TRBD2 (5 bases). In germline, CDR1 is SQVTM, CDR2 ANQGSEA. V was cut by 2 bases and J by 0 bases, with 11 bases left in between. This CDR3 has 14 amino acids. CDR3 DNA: TGCAGCGTTGAACAGGATCGGGACTCCTACGAGCAGTACTTC. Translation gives CSVEQDRDSYEQYF.

The chain's CDR3 is CASRGREQFF. In DNA form, the CDR3 reads TGTGCCAGCAGAGGGCGTGAGCAGTTCTTC. J is TRBJ2-1 and V is TRBV11-2, with D unresolved. The CDR3 is 10 residues long. V was shortened by 6 bases and J by 9 bases, with 6 bases between the two germline ends. Germline V gene sequence: CDR1 SGHAT, CDR2 FQNNGV.

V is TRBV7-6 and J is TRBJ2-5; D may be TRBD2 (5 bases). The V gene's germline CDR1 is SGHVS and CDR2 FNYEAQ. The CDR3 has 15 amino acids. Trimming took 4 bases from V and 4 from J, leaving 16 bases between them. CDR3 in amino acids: CASSYDWERVETQYF. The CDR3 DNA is TGTGCCAGCAGCTACGACTGGGAGAGGGTAGAGACCCAGTACTTC.

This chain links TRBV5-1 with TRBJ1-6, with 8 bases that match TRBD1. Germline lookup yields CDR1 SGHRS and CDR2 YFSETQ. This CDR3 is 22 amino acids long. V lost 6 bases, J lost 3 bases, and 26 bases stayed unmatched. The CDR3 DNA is TGCGCCAGCACCTCCCCCGGACAGGGCGATTATATTTCCCCAATCTATAATTCACCCCTCCACTTT. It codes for CASTSPGQGDYISPIYNSPLHF.

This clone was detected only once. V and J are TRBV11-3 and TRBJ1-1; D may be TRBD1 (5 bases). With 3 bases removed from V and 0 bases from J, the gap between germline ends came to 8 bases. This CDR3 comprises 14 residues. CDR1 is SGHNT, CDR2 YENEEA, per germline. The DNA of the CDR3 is TGTGCCAGCAGCTTTGAGGGGATGAACACTGAAGCTTTCTTT. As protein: CASSFEGMNTEAFF.

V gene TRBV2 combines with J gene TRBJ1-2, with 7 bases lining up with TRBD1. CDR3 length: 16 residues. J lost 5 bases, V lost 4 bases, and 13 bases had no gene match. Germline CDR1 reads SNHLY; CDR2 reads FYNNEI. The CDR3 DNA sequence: TGTGCCAGCAGTGGTGGACAGGTGGTATCGGGTTATGGCTACACCTTC. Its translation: CASSGGQVVSGYGYTF.

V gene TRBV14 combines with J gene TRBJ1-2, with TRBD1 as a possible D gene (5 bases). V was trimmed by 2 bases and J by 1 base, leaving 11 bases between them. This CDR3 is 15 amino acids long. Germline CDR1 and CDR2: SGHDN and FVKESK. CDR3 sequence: CASSQYPGVNYGYTF. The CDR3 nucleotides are TGTGCCAGCAGCCAATACCCGGGGGTTAACTATGGCTACACCTTC. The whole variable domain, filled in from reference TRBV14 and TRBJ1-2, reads EAGVTQFPSHSVIEKGQTVTLRCDPISGHDNLYWYRRVMGKEIKFLLHFVKESKQDESGMPNNRFLAERTGGTYSTLKVQPAELEDSGVYFCASSQYPGVNYGYTFGSGTRLTVV.

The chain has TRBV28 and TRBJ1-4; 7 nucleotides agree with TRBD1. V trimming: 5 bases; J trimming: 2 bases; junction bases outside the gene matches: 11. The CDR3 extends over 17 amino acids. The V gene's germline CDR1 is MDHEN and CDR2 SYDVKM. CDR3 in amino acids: CASSLYSPGQTNEKLFF. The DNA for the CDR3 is TGTGCCAGCAGTCTCTATTCCCCGGGACAGACTAATGAAAAACTGTTTTTT.

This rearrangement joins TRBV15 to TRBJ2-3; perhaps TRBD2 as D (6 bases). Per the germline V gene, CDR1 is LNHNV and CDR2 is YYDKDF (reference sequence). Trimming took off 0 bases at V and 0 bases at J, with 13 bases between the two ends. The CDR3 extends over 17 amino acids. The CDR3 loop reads CATSRDFSGTSTDTQYF. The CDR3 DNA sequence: TGTGCCACCAGCAGAGATTTTAGCGGCACTAGCACAGATACGCAGTATTTT.

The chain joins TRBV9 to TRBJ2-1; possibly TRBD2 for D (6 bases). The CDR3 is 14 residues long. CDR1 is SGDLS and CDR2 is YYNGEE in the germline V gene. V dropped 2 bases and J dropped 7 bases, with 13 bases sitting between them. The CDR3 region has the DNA TGTGCCAGCAGCGTTGGGACTGTTTCTAATGAGCAGTTCTTC. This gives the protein CASSVGTVSNEQFF.

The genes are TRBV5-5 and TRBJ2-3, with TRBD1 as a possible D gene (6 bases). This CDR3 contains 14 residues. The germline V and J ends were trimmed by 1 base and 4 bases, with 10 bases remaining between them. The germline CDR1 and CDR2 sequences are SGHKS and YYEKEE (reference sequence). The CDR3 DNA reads TGTGCCAGCAGCTTGAGGGGGTTCGCAGATACGCAGTATTTT. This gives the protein CASSLRGFADTQYF.

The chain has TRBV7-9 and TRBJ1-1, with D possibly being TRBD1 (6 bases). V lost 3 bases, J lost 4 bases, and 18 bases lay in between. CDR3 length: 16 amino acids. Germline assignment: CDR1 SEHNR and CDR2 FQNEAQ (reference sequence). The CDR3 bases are TGTGCCAGCAGCTTCCCGGAGGGGGGAAGGGGCACTGAAGCTTTCTTT. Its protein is CASSFPEGGRGTEAFF. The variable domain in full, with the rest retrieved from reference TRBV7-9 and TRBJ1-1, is DTGVSQNPRHKITKRGQNVTFRCDPISEHNRLYWYRQTLGQGPEFLTYFQNEAQLEKSRLLSDRFSAERPKGSFSTLEIQRTEQGDSAMYLCASSFPEGGRGTEAFFGQGTRLTVV.

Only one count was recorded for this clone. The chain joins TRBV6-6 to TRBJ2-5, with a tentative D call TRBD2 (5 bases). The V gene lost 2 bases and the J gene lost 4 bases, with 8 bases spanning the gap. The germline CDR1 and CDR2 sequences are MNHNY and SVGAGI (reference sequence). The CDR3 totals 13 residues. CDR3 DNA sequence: TGTGCCAGCAGTTACCTAACTAGAGAGACCCAGTACTTC. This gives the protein CASSYLTRETQYF.